This T cell receptor beta chain appears in the sequencing data of a study of radiotherapy plus CTLA-4 blockade in lung cancer. The study's findings and limits: Researchers report tumor-derived TCR clones expanding in blood after radiotherapy plus ipilimumab.

To note about this clone: The antigen remains undetermined.

Some clones are missing from TCRdb's copy, which holds only in-frame ones; the method was immunoSEQ multiplex PCR. The sample carries 30,000 to 35,000 clones, roughly 71% recorded once. The CDR3 extends over 16 amino acids. V lost 4 bases to trimming and J lost 2 bases; unmatched junction nucleotides: 8. CDR1 and CDR2 (germline): SGHDT, YYEEEE. Focal radiation plus CTLA-4 blockade with ipilimumab was given to patients with chemo-refractory metastatic non-small-cell lung cancer. The V call is TRBV5-6, the J call TRBJ2-5; 10 bases line up with TRBD1. This specimen consisted of peripheral blood, obtained from a patient treated with radiotherapy plus ipilimumab. The clonotype comes from a human donor with non-small cell lung cancer who had stable disease on radiotherapy plus ipilimumab. Here the CDR3 reads CASSHGQGEGQETQYF. In DNA form, the CDR3 reads TGTGCCAGCAGCCATGGACAGGGGGAGGGACAAGAGACCCAGTACTTC.